This TCR beta chain originates from a study of CD8+ T cells in alopecia areata. Study overall: Treatment with tofacitinib (6 to 18 months) was followed by 6 months off drug. Study conclusions and caveats: Although TCR sharing was seen in mice, sharing across patients was less clear, possibly for HLA-related reasons.

Collection of lesional scalp punch biopsies and peripheral blood was performed in alopecia areata patients. PBMCs provided sorted CD4+ and CD8+ T cells. Germline CDR1 is SEHNR and CDR2 is FQNEAQ (reference sequence). V was trimmed by 8 bases and J by 4 bases, leaving 21 bases between them. The CDR3 is 15 amino acids. As concerns this clone: What it recognizes is unknown.

cDNA reverse transcribed from extracted RNA served as the sequencing template. TCRdb's table, derived via immunoSEQ multiplex PCR, lists solely in-frame clones and lacks some. The sample shows 200,000 to 250,000 clones, about 53% of them seen only once. Here the sequenced sample was CD4+ T cells sorted from blood, taken at week 0. The TCR comes from a human donor with alopecia areata. The chain combines TRBV7-9 with TRBJ2-7; D ambiguous. This chain's CDR3 is CASSPERVVSYEQYF. CDR3 DNA: TGTGCCAGCTCCCCTGAACGGGTCGTGTCATACGAGCAGTACTTC.